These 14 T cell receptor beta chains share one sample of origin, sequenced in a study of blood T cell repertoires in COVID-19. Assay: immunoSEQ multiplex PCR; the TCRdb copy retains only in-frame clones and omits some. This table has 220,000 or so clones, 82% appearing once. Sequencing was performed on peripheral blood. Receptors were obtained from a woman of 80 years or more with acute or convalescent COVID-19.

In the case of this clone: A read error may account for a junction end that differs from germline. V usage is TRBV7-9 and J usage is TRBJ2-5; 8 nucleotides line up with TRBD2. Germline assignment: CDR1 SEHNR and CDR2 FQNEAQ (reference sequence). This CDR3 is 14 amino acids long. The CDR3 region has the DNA TGTGCCAGCAGCTTAGATACGGGGAGGTCCGGGGGGGACTTC. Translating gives CASSLDTGRSGGDF.

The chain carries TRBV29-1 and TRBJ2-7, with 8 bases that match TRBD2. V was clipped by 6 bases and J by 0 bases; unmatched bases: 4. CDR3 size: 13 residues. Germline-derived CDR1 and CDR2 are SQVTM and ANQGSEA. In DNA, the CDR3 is TGCAGCGTCCTAGCGGGCGACTCCTACGAGCAGTACTTC. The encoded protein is CSVLAGDSYEQYF.

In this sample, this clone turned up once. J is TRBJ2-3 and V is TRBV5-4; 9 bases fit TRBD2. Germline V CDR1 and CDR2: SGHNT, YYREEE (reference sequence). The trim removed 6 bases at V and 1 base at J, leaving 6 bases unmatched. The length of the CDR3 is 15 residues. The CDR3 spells CASTRGGAGTDTQYF. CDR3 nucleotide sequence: TGTGCCAGCACCCGCGGGGGGGCGGGCACAGATACGCAGTATTTT.

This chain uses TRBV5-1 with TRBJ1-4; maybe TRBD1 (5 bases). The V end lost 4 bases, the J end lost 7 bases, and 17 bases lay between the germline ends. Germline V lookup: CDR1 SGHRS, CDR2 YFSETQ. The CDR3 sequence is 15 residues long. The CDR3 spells CASSGRVGDTEKLFF. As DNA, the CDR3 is TGCGCCAGCAGCGGCAGAGTAGGGGATACTGAAAAACTGTTTTTT.

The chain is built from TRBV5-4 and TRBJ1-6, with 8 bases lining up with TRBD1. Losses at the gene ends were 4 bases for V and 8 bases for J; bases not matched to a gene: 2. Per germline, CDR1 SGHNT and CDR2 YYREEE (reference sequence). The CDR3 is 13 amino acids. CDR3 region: CASSLQGDSPLHF. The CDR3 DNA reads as TGTGCCAGCAGCCTACAGGGGGATTCACCCCTCCACTTT.

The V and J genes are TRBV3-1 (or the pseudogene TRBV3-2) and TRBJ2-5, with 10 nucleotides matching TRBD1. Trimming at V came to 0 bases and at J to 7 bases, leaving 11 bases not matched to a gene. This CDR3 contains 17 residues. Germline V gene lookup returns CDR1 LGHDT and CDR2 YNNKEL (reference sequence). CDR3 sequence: CASSQEGQGQGIGTQYF. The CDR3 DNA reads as TGTGCCAGCAGCCAAGAAGGACAGGGACAGGGGATAGGGACCCAGTACTTC.

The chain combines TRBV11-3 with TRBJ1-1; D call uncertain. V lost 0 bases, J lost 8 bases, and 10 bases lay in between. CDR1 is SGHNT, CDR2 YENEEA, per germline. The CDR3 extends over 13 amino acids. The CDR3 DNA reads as TGTGCCAGCAGCTTAGAGAGTAAATCCGAAGCTTTCTTT. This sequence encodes CASSLESKSEAFF.

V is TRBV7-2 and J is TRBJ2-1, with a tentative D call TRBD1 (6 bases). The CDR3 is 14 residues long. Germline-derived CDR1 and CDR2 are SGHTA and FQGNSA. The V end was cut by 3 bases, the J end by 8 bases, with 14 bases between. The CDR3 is CASSFQGQDHEQFF. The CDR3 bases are TGTGCCAGCAGCTTCCAGGGGCAGGACCATGAGCAGTTCTTC. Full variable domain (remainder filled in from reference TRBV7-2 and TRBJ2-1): GAGVSQSPSNKVTEKGKDVELRCDPISGHTALYWYRQSLGQGLEFLIYFQGNSAPDKSGLPSDRFSAERTGGSVSTLTIQRTQQEDSAVYLCASSFQGQDHEQFFGPGTRLTVL.

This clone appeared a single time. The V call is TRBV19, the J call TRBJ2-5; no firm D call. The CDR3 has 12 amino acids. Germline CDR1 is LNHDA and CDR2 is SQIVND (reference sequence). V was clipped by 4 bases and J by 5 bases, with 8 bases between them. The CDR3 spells CASSRPRETQYF. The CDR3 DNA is TGTGCCAGTAGTAGGCCTAGGGAGACCCAGTACTTC.

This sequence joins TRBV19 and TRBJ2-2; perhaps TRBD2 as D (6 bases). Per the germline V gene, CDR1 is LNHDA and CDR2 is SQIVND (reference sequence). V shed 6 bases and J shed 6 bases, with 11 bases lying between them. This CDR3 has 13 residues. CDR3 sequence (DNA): TGTGCCAGTAGCGGAGGGCCGGCCGGGGAGCTGTTTTTT. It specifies CASSGGPAGELFF.

The CDR3 DNA sequence: TGTGCCAGCAGTTCCCCGGACAGGGGAGCCTATGGCTACACCTTC. Amino acid sequence: CASSSPDRGAYGYTF. V is TRBV6-5 and J is TRBJ1-2; 9 nucleotides line up with TRBD1. J gave up 4 bases and V 4 bases, and 7 bases lay outside the gene matches. This CDR3 has 15 residues. Per germline, CDR1 MNHEY and CDR2 SVGAGI.

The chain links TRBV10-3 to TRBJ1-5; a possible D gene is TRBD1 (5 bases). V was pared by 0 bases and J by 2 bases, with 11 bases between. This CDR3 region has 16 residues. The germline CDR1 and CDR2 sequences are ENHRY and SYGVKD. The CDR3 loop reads CAISESDSSRNQPQHF. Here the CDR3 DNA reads TGTGCCATCAGTGAGTCTGACAGTTCGCGCAATCAGCCCCAGCATTTT.

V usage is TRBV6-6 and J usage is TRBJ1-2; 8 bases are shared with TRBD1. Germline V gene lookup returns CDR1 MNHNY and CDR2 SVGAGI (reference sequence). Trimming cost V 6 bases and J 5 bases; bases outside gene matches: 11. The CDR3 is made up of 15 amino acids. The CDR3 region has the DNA TGTGCCAGCAGCCCCCAGCAGGGGGCTGGGTATGGCTACACCTTC. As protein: CASSPQQGAGYGYTF.

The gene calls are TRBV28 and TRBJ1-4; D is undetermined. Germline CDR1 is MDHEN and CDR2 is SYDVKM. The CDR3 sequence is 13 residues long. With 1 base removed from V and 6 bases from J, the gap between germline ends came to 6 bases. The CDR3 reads CASSLLRDEKLFF. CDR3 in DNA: TGTGCCAGCAGTTTATTACGGGATGAAAAACTGTTTTTT.